The sample holds a few counts of the clone carrying this TCR beta chain. This entry belongs to a study of T cell clones after liver transplantation. Study-wide background: Tolerant meant at least one year fully off immunosuppression without liver enzymes above twice normal.

The data were produced by immunoSEQ multiplex PCR, yet TCRdb's version contains in-frame clones alone and is incomplete. The sample has roughly 100,000 clones, roughly 80% seen once. Germline assignment: CDR1 SGHVS and CDR2 FQNEAQ. Between the trimmed V and J ends, which lost 4 bases and 3 bases, there was a span of 12 bases. CDR3 length: 15 residues. The genes are TRBV7-8 and TRBJ1-4, with D maybe TRBD1 (6 bases). The clonotype was recovered from a human patient who received a liver transplant. These T cells may partly come from the graft donor. The sample here was CD4+ T cells from blood, taken approximately 45 months after liver transplant. This chain's CDR3 is CASSSGVLANEKLFF. The CDR3 DNA sequence: TGTGCCAGCAGCTCAGGGGTTCTGGCTAATGAAAAACTGTTTTTT.